These 32 T cell receptor beta chains came from one sample sequenced in a study of T cell responses to AZD1222 COVID-19 vaccine. Here immunoSEQ multiplex PCR was the method, and the copy in TCRdb shows in-frame clones only, minus some. Of 130,000 to 150,000 clones in the sample, about 87% are singletons; the top ten hold around 5%. Source: peripheral blood, taken on day 0 of AZD1222 vaccination. The receptors come from an adult in good health.

The chain has TRBV10-3 and TRBJ2-7; no reliable D call. The CDR3 covers 13 residues. Looked up from germline, CDR1 is ENHRY and CDR2 is SYGVKD. The V end was cut by 0 bases, the J end by 3 bases, with 6 bases between. CDR3 bases: TGTGCCATCAGTGAGTCGTGGGACTACGAGCAGTACTTC. Its translation is CAISESWDYEQYF.

The V call is TRBV28, the J call TRBJ2-2, with 9 bases that match TRBD1. Germline loops: CDR1 MDHEN, CDR2 SYDVKM. The CDR3 length is 18 residues. V gave up 4 bases and J gave up 7 bases; unmatched junction bases: 16. CDR3 loop: CASSSRGWDRVSNGELFF. Here the CDR3 DNA reads TGTGCCAGCAGTTCCCGCGGTTGGGACAGGGTTAGCAACGGGGAGCTGTTTTTT.

This clone was found once. The CDR3 region has the DNA TGCGCCAGCATGCTCCTGGGACAGGGCGGAGAAAAACTGTTTTTT. Translating it yields CASMLLGQGGEKLFF. The J gene is TRBJ1-4, the V gene TRBV5-1; 9 nucleotides line up with TRBD1. This CDR3 has 15 amino acids. CDR1 SGHRS and CDR2 YFSETQ come from the germline V gene. The V and J ends lost 6 bases and 8 bases, in that order; junction bases with no gene match: 11.

This chain links TRBV7-9 with TRBJ1-4; D gene ambiguous. Trimming shortened V by 5 bases and J by 6 bases, and 4 bases separated the two germline ends. The CDR3 loop spans 11 amino acids. Per germline, CDR1 SEHNR and CDR2 FQNEAQ (reference sequence). The CDR3 spells CASSPDEKLFF. In nucleotides, the CDR3 is TGTGCCAGCAGCCCCGATGAAAAACTGTTTTTT. Looking up the rest from reference TRBV7-9 and TRBJ1-4 gives the full variable domain: DTGVSQNPRHKITKRGQNVTFRCDPISEHNRLYWYRQTLGQGPEFLTYFQNEAQLEKSRLLSDRFSAERPKGSFSTLEIQRTEQGDSAMYLCASSPDEKLFFGSGTQLSVL.

The chain carries TRBV2 and TRBJ1-6; possible D gene TRBD1, 6 bases. CDR1 SNHLY and CDR2 FYNNEI come from the germline V gene. V was shortened by 5 bases and J by 4 bases, with 9 bases between the two germline ends. The CDR3 sequence is 14 residues long. In DNA, the CDR3 is TGTGCCAGCAGTCCGAGGGGGTATAATTCACCCCTCCACTTT. Translated, it gives CASSPRGYNSPLHF.

The genes are TRBV7-9 and TRBJ2-5; a possible D gene is TRBD2 (6 bases). V was clipped by 5 bases and J by 1 base, with 11 bases between them. Germline loops: CDR1 SEHNR, CDR2 FQNEAQ (reference sequence). The CDR3 sequence is 14 residues long. The CDR3 sequence is CASSVSGSQETQYF. CDR3 bases: TGTGCCAGCAGCGTATCCGGGAGCCAAGAGACCCAGTACTTC.

This chain links TRBV5-8 with TRBJ2-7; possibly TRBD2 for D (7 bases). The CDR3 consists of 15 residues. Trimming removed 2 bases from V and 6 bases from J, with 18 bases in between. Germline CDR1 and CDR2: SGHTS and YDEGEE. In DNA form, the CDR3 reads TGTGCCAGCAGCTTTGGACCAATGCGGGGGCTCGAGCAGTACTTC. It translates to CASSFGPMRGLEQYF. The full variable domain, completed using reference TRBV5-8 and TRBJ2-7, is EAGVTQSPTHLIKTRGQQATLRCSPISGHTSVYWYQQALGLGLQFLLWYDEGEERNRGNFPPRFSGRQFPNYSSELNVNALELEDSALYLCASSFGPMRGLEQYFGPGTRLTVT.

The CDR3 DNA reads as TGTGCCAGCATCAATCAAGGGGGTACTAGCGTGATAAAGGACGAGCAGTACTTC. Its protein product is CASINQGGTSVIKDEQYF. This chain links TRBV9 with TRBJ2-7, with a weak D call TRBD2 (7 bases). The CDR3 sequence is 18 residues long. Trimming shortened V by 6 bases and J by 5 bases, and 30 bases separated the two germline ends. CDR1 is SGDLS and CDR2 is YYNGEE in the germline V gene. The full variable domain, in which reference TRBV9 and TRBJ2-7 provide the parts outside the CDR3, is DSGVTQTPKHLITATGQRVTLRCSPRSGDLSVYWYQQSLDQGLQFLIQYYNGEERAKGNILERFSAQQFPDLHSELNLSSLELGDSALYFCASINQGGTSVIKDEQYFGPGTRLTVT.

The chain joins TRBV25-1 to TRBJ2-5, with D possibly matching TRBD1 (5 bases). Trimming pared 2 bases from V and 5 bases from J, leaving 12 bases between. CDR1 and CDR2 from the germline V gene are MGHDK and SYGVNS. The CDR3 has 14 residues. Here the CDR3 DNA reads TGTGCCAGCAGTGAAGCCAATTACAGGGAGACCCAGTACTTC. Protein: CASSEANYRETQYF.

This chain uses TRBV24-1 with TRBJ2-5; D is undetermined. V was pared by 4 bases and J by 4 bases, with 3 bases between. This CDR3 is 11 amino acids long. Germline CDR1 reads KGHDR; CDR2 reads SFDVKD. CDR3 protein: CATSEGETQYF. DNA of the CDR3: TGTGCCACCAGTGAAGGAGAGACCCAGTACTTC.

This chain links TRBV15 with TRBJ2-6; perhaps TRBD1 as D (5 bases). CDR1 and CDR2 from the germline V gene are LNHNV and YYDKDF (reference sequence). The CDR3 totals 16 residues. V lost 0 bases, J lost 0 bases, and 6 bases lay in between. Here the CDR3 reads CATSRDQGSGANVLTF. CDR3 sequence (DNA): TGTGCCACCAGCAGAGATCAGGGCTCTGGGGCCAACGTCCTGACTTTC.

The chain uses TRBV29-1 and TRBJ2-1; TRBD2 agrees at 15 bases. The length of the CDR3 is 16 residues. The germline CDR1 and CDR2 sequences are SQVTM and ANQGSEA. Trimming cost V 6 bases and J 1 base; bases outside gene matches: 4. The CDR3 bases are TGCAGCGTCGACGGACTAGCGGGAGGGTCCTACAATGAGCAGTTCTTC. Protein sequence: CSVDGLAGGSYNEQFF.

In this sample, this clone turned up a few times. The chain links TRBV4-2 to TRBJ1-5; D gene uncertain. Germline loops: CDR1 LGHNA, CDR2 YNFKEQ. V was cut by 5 bases and J by 7 bases, with 15 bases left in between. This CDR3 spans 14 amino acids. CDR3 amino acids: CASSSRLIGQPQHF. CDR3 bases: TGTGCCAGCAGCTCCCGTCTGATCGGGCAGCCCCAGCATTTT.

This chain links TRBV30 with TRBJ1-1; D unclear. The CDR3 contains 11 residues. The V gene lost 7 bases and the J gene lost 0 bases, with 6 bases spanning the gap. From germline, CDR1 is GTSNPN and CDR2 SVGIG (reference sequence). The CDR3 DNA reads as TGTGCCTTAGAGTTGAACACTGAAGCTTTCTTT. Translating it yields CALELNTEAFF.

V usage is TRBV24-1 and J usage is TRBJ1-5; D not resolved. V lost 4 bases and J 5 bases, leaving 23 bases between the germline ends. This CDR3 comprises 18 residues. Germline loops: CDR1 KGHDR, CDR2 SFDVKD. The CDR3 spells CATSDLRPDLLFHQPQHF. The DNA of the CDR3 is TGTGCCACCAGTGACCTAAGACCCGACCTCCTTTTCCATCAGCCCCAGCATTTT.

V and J are TRBV5-1 and TRBJ1-3; TRBD1 matches at 8 bases. Looked up from germline, CDR1 is SGHRS and CDR2 is YFSETQ. J gave up 2 bases and V 4 bases, and 2 bases lay outside the gene matches. This CDR3 comprises 14 residues. CDR3 bases: TGCGCCAGCAGCCTGACAGGGGCTGGAAACACCATATATTTT. Its translation is CASSLTGAGNTIYF.

The V and J genes are TRBV27 and TRBJ2-7, with 7 bases identical to TRBD2. With V trimmed by 5 bases and J by 7 bases, 8 bases remained unmatched. The CDR3 is 13 residues long. In germline, CDR1 is MNHEY, CDR2 SMNVEV (reference sequence). CDR3 loop: CASSPTSAGEQYF. The CDR3 DNA sequence: TGTGCCAGCAGTCCAACTAGCGCAGGTGAGCAGTACTTC.

V and J are TRBV13 and TRBJ2-7; no definite D call. The CDR3 sequence is 12 residues long. Germline values: CDR1 PRHDT, CDR2 FYEKMQ (reference sequence). V dropped 2 bases and J dropped 3 bases, with 5 bases sitting between them. DNA for the CDR3: TGTGCCAGCAGCTTACTCCGCTACGAGCAGTACTTC. This encodes CASSLLRYEQYF.

This chain links TRBV6-5 with TRBJ2-7; 8 nucleotides agree with TRBD1. CDR1 MNHEY and CDR2 SVGAGI come from the germline V gene. V trimming: 0 bases; J trimming: 2 bases; junction bases outside the gene matches: 3. The CDR3 totals 15 residues. The CDR3 nucleotides read TGTGCCAGCAGTTACTCAGACAGGGGTACCTACGAGCAGTACTTC. It encodes CASSYSDRGTYEQYF.

The genes are TRBV19 and TRBJ1-1; the D gene is possibly TRBD1 (6 bases). CDR3 length equals 13 residues. V shed 8 bases and J shed 8 bases, with 18 bases lying between them. Germline values: CDR1 LNHDA, CDR2 SQIVND (reference sequence). The CDR3 coding sequence is TGTGCCAGTGATACCCCGGGACAAAGAGAAGCTTTCTTT. Encoded protein: CASDTPGQREAFF.

This clone was seen only once. The chain combines TRBV7-3 with TRBJ2-1; TRBD2 matches at 10 bases. From germline, CDR1 is SGHTA and CDR2 FQGTGA. The J segment lost 4 bases and the V segment lost 6 bases, leaving 6 bases of the junction unmatched. The CDR3 runs to 15 residues. The CDR3 sequence: CASSPGLAVYNEQFF. In nucleotides, the CDR3 is TGTGCCAGCAGTCCAGGACTAGCGGTTTACAATGAGCAGTTCTTC.

V is TRBV18 and J is TRBJ2-1; 11 bases are a match to TRBD2. Germline assignment: CDR1 KGHSH and CDR2 LQKENI. Unmatched junction bases numbered 15, after V lost 4 bases and J lost 10 bases. The CDR3 contains 17 residues. In DNA form, the CDR3 reads TGTGCCAGCTCACACGATTCGACTAGCGGGAAAATCTACGAGCAGTTCTTC. Its translation is CASSHDSTSGKIYEQFF.

The CDR3 sequence: CASSLRAAFLSGSYYEQYF. CDR3 sequence (DNA): TGTGCCAGCAGCTTGAGGGCCGCGTTTTTAAGCGGGAGCTACTACGAGCAGTACTTC. This chain uses TRBV7-9 with TRBJ2-7; 8 bases are shared with TRBD2. The CDR3 length is 19 residues. With 3 bases clipped from V and 3 bases from J, the junction kept 19 bases outside the gene matches. CDR1 is SEHNR and CDR2 is FQNEAQ in the germline V gene (reference sequence). Looking up the rest from reference TRBV7-9 and TRBJ2-7 gives the full variable domain: DTGVSQNPRHKITKRGQNVTFRCDPISEHNRLYWYRQTLGQGPEFLTYFQNEAQLEKSRLLSDRFSAERPKGSFSTLEIQRTEQGDSAMYLCASSLRAAFLSGSYYEQYFGPGTRLTVT.

The chain is built from TRBV7-3 and TRBJ2-1; 8 bases are a match to TRBD1. From germline, CDR1 is SGHTA and CDR2 FQGTGA. V was clipped by 5 bases and J by 3 bases; unmatched bases: 6. This CDR3 has 15 residues. This CDR3 is CASSKTGVGYNEQFF. Written as DNA, the CDR3 is TGTGCCAGCAGCAAGACAGGGGTGGGCTACAATGAGCAGTTCTTC.

This chain joins TRBV4-1 and TRBJ2-1; 8 nucleotides agree with TRBD2. Per the germline V gene, CDR1 is MGHRA and CDR2 is YSYEKL. Unmatched junction bases numbered 6, after V lost 1 base and J lost 1 base. This CDR3 contains 17 residues. CDR3 bases: TGCGCCAGCAGCCAAGCCAGCGGGAGAGGGTCCTACAATGAGCAGTTCTTC. It yields the protein CASSQASGRGSYNEQFF.

This clone has only one observation. The CDR3 DNA follows: TGTGCCAGCAGTCGCGGACAGGGTGGCACAGATACGCAGTATTTT. Residues: CASSRGQGGTDTQYF. The chain recombines TRBV6-2 or TRBV6-3 with TRBJ2-3; TRBD1 aligns across 8 bases. V was pared by 5 bases and J by 1 base, with 5 bases of the junction left unmatched. Germline loops: CDR1 MNHEY, CDR2 SVGEGT. CDR3 size: 15 residues.

This clone has just one count. V gene TRBV6-5 combines with J gene TRBJ2-3; tentative D call: TRBD2 (6 bases). Trimming removed 2 bases at V and 3 bases at J, with 6 bases between. Germline CDR1 and CDR2: MNHEY and SVGAGI. The CDR3 length is 13 residues. The CDR3 here is CASSYGGTDTQYF. CDR3 bases: TGTGCCAGCAGTTACGGGGGGACAGATACGCAGTATTTT.

This sequence joins TRBV9 and TRBJ1-2; D gene ambiguous. The length of the CDR3 is 15 residues. The germline V gene encodes CDR1 SGDLS and CDR2 YYNGEE. With 5 bases removed from V and 0 bases from J, the gap between germline ends came to 14 bases. CDR3 residues: CASSLGTAANYGYTF. The CDR3 DNA is TGTGCCAGCAGTTTGGGAACGGCCGCTAACTATGGCTACACCTTC.

The chain links TRBV5-1 to TRBJ2-2; 7 bases agree with TRBD1. V gave up 4 bases and J gave up 5 bases; unmatched junction bases: 11. This CDR3 spans 16 amino acids. Germline CDR1 reads SGHRS; CDR2 reads YFSETQ. The CDR3 loop is CASSLTGAVTTGELFF. DNA of the CDR3: TGCGCCAGCAGCCTTACAGGGGCCGTGACGACCGGGGAGCTGTTTTTT.

J is TRBJ2-1 and V is TRBV7-9; no definite D call. This CDR3 has 12 amino acids. Trimming left V 0 bases short and J 9 bases short, with 6 bases between. Germline CDR1 reads SEHNR; CDR2 reads FQNEAQ (reference sequence). CDR3 nucleotide sequence: TGTGCCAGCAGCTTAGCGAACGGTGAGCAGTTCTTC. Its translation is CASSLANGEQFF.

This clone was picked up one time. The chain employs TRBV7-8 and TRBJ2-3, with 9 bases identical to TRBD2. This CDR3 has 14 amino acids. Germline CDR1 SGHVS, CDR2 FQNEAQ. J was trimmed by 3 bases and V by 5 bases; bases with no gene match: 3. The CDR3 DNA reads as TGTGCCAGCAGCCTCACTAGCGGGACAGATACGCAGTATTTT. Amino acid sequence: CASSLTSGTDTQYF.

This clone appeared a few times. This chain connects TRBV5-1 to TRBJ1-6; tentative D call: TRBD1 (6 bases). The CDR3 is 13 amino acids. V gave up 0 bases and J gave up 9 bases, with 7 bases separating them. The germline CDR1 and CDR2 sequences are SGHRS and YFSETQ. The CDR3 reads CASSLDRVSPLHF. The CDR3 DNA reads as TGCGCCAGCAGCTTGGACAGGGTTTCACCCCTCCACTTT.